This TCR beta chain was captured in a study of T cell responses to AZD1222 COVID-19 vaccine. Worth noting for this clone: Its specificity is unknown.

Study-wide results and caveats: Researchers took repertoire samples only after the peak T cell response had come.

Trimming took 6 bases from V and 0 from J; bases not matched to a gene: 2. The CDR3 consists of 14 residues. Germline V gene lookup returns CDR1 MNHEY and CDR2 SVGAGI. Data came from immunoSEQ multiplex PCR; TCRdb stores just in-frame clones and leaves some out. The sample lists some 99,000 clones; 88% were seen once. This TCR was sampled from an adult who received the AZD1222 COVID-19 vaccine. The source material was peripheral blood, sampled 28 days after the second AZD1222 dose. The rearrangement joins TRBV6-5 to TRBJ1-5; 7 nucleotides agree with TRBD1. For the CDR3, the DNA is TGTGCCAGCAGGGGACAGTTTAGCAATCAGCCCCAGCATTTT. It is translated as CASRGQFSNQPQHF.